One sample yielded the 10 T cell receptor beta chains listed below, sequenced in a study of metastatic and nonmetastatic thyroid tumors. TCRdb re-analyzed the PCR reads using MiXCR. The data contain 12,000 or so clones, approximately 23% of them singletons. Thyroid surgery took place with no prior treatment in any patient. The material sequenced was adjacent normal tissue. These receptors came from a female donor with papillary thyroid cancer or a benign thyroid nodule (not recorded which). Some clones in this sample may be carry-over from other donors' samples.

The chain has TRBV2 and TRBJ2-7, with unresolved D. This CDR3 contains 13 residues. From germline, CDR1 is SNHLY and CDR2 FYNNEI. V was pared by 4 bases and J by 5 bases, with 12 bases between. CDR3 sequence: CASSGRTADEQYF. The CDR3 DNA reads as TGTGCCAGCAGTGGAAGGACGGCGGACGAGCAGTACTTC.

The table lists this clone with many counts. A single base separates this from a much larger clone, so it may be a read error. Other DNA variants within this sample encode the same CDR3. The rearrangement joins TRBV7-8 to TRBJ1-2; TRBD1 is a possible D gene (6 bases). This CDR3 is 12 amino acids long. The germline gives CDR1 SGHVS, CDR2 FQNEAQ. Trimming cost V 1 base and J 12 bases, with 12 bases left between them. The CDR3 DNA follows: TGTGCCAGCAGCTTAGGCGGGACAAGCAACACCTTC. Its protein product is CASSLGGTSNTF.

This clone was counted at least ten times. The chain carries TRBV27 and TRBJ1-4; the D gene is possibly TRBD1 (6 bases). This CDR3 has 14 amino acids. V was trimmed by 4 bases and J by 8 bases, leaving 14 bases between them. From germline, CDR1 is MNHEY and CDR2 SMNVEV (reference sequence). CDR3 loop: CASSSGRGDEKLFF. CDR3 DNA sequence: TGTGCCAGCAGTTCAGGCAGGGGCGACGAAAAACTGTTTTTT.

By share of the sample, this clone is medium-sized. The V and J genes are TRBV19 and TRBJ2-7, with TRBD2 matching over 13 bases. Trimming cost V 3 bases and J 3 bases; bases outside gene matches: 5. This CDR3 has 16 residues. Germline CDR1 LNHDA, CDR2 SQIVND (reference sequence). The DNA for the CDR3 is TGTGCCAGTAGTATCTCGGGACTAGCGGGACTCTACGAGCAGTACTTC. Its translation is CASSISGLAGLYEQYF.

The gene calls are TRBV10-1 and TRBJ2-5; TRBD2 might be the D (7 bases). Germline CDR1 WNHNN, CDR2 SYGVQD (reference sequence). This CDR3 contains 13 residues. V was pared by 5 bases and J by 4 bases, with 11 bases between. The CDR3 reads CASSRGAGETQYF. The CDR3 DNA is TGCGCCAGCAGTCGGGGGGCAGGAGAGACCCAGTACTTC.

The gene calls are TRBV11-2 and TRBJ2-1; TRBD2 matches 7 bases. V lost 9 bases and J lost 4; bases outside the gene matches: 12. The CDR3 sequence is 15 residues long. The germline CDR1 and CDR2 sequences are SGHAT and FQNNGV. CDR3 sequence (DNA): TGTGCCAGTACCTTAATCGGGAGGATGTACAATGAGCAGTTCTTC. This gives the protein CASTLIGRMYNEQFF.

This clone is medium-sized by share. The chain recombines TRBV20-1 with TRBJ2-1, with 11 nucleotides matching TRBD2. The CDR3 sequence is 12 residues long. V trimming: 6 bases; J trimming: 13 bases; junction bases outside the gene matches: 8. CDR1 is DFQATT, CDR2 SNEGSKA, per germline (reference sequence). The CDR3, as DNA: TGCAGTGCCCTGGGACTAGCGGTGGTACAGTTCTTC. This encodes CSALGLAVVQFF.

Ten or more counts support this clone. A read error is possible here, since a much larger clone lies one base away. Other nucleotide sequences from this sample produce the same CDR3. V usage is TRBV12-3 or TRBV12-4 and J usage is TRBJ1-2; D is perhaps TRBD1 (6 bases). The CDR3 is 14 residues long. V gave up 5 bases and J gave up 2 bases, with 12 bases separating them. The CDR3 sequence: CASSKDSLNYGYTF. In DNA form, the CDR3 reads TGTGCCAGCAGTAAGGACAGCCTGAACTATGGCTACACCTTC.

By sample fraction, this clone is medium-sized. V is TRBV11-3 and J is TRBJ1-5; TRBD1 is a possible D gene (5 bases). V was pared by 1 base and J by 4 bases, with 5 bases between. Looked up from germline, CDR1 is SGHNT and CDR2 is YENEEA. The CDR3 consists of 13 residues. The CDR3 spells CASSLGTNQPQHF. In DNA, the CDR3 is TGTGCCAGCAGCTTAGGGACAAATCAGCCCCAGCATTTT.

This clone is termed medium-sized. Other nucleotide sequences in the sample specify the same CDR3. The genes are TRBV12-3 or TRBV12-4 and TRBJ2-5; 7 bases line up with TRBD1. The CDR3 length is 13 residues. With V trimmed by 4 bases and J by 7 bases, 6 bases remained unmatched. The CDR3 sequence: CASSWKGGGTQYF. The CDR3 bases are TGTGCCAGCAGTTGGAAAGGGGGCGGGACCCAGTACTTC.